This is a list of T cell receptor beta chains from one sample in a study of neurological immune-mediated disorders. TCRdb ran MiXCR on the 5' RACE reads and lists one entry per CDR3 protein. The sample has tens of thousands of distinct CDR3 sequences, less than 4.5% seen once. The sequenced sample consisted of PBMCs. These receptors were obtained from a man aged 30 to 39 with multiple sclerosis. Each CDR3 is given with its conserved first and last residue. The order of the fields is J gene, D gene, V gene, clone size, CDR3 protein, CDR3 DNA. D genes are given only for firm matches. Rows may omit the clone size; those that give it use once, few, many or a size class.

J: TRBJ2-1
D: NA
V: TRBV29-1
size: many
CDR3: CSVTGFEQFF
DNA: TGCAGCGTTACAGGGTTTGAGCAGTTCTTC

J: TRBJ2-1
D: NA
V: TRBV12-3/TRBV12-4
size: NA
CDR3: CASKSIDEQFF
DNA: TGTGCCAGCAAATCGATTGATGAGCAGTTCTTC

J: TRBJ2-3
D: NA
V: TRBV20-1
size: NA
CDR3: CSADNLIQADTQYF
DNA: TGCAGTGCTGACAATTTAATTCAGGCAGATACGCAGTATTTT

J: TRBJ1-1
D: NA
V: TRBV9
size: many
CDR3: CASSVWDGNTEAFF
DNA: TGTGCCAGCAGCGTATGGGATGGCAACACTGAAGCTTTCTTT

J: TRBJ2-3
D: NA
V: TRBV3-1
size: many
CDR3: CASSQEKGTDTQYF
DNA: TGTGCCAGCAGCCAAGAGAAGGGTACAGATACGCAGTATTTT

J: TRBJ1-1
D: NA
V: TRBV10-2
size: medium-sized
CDR3: CATSDIMGASEAFF
DNA: TGCGCCACCAGCGATATAATGGGGGCTTCTGAAGCTTTCTTT

J: TRBJ2-1
D: TRBD2
V: TRBV12-3/TRBV12-4
size: many
CDR3: CASSPGRLNEQFF
DNA: TGTGCCAGCAGTCCCGGGAGGTTGAATGAGCAGTTCTTC

J: TRBJ1-2
D: NA
V: TRBV5-6
size: many
CDR3: CASSLKDRNYGYTF
DNA: TGTGCCAGCAGCTTGAAGGACCGGAACTATGGCTACACCTTC

J: TRBJ2-7
D: NA
V: TRBV10-3
size: many
CDR3: CAIRGAVSSYEQYF
DNA: TGTGCCATAAGGGGGGCGGTAAGCTCCTACGAGCAGTACTTC

J: TRBJ2-7
D: NA
V: TRBV29-1
size: many
CDR3: CSVEDPRGPTYEQYF
DNA: TGCAGCGTTGAAGATCCTCGGGGACCCACCTACGAGCAGTACTTC

J: TRBJ1-5
D: NA
V: TRBV28
size: many
CDR3: CASTTLSTGTGNQPQHF
DNA: TGTGCCAGCACCACACTCTCAACCGGGACGGGGAATCAGCCCCAGCATTTT

J: TRBJ1-4
D: NA
V: TRBV12-2
size: NA
CDR3: CASRLVPGHGTEKLFF
DNA: TGTGCAAGTCGCTTAGTTCCGGGACACGGGACGGAAAAACTGTTTTTT

J: TRBJ1-5
D: NA
V: TRBV28
size: few
CDR3: CASSFGGGNQPQNF
DNA: NA

J: TRBJ2-3
D: NA
V: TRBV7-2
size: few
CDR3: CASSGRQDPTQYF
DNA: TGTGCCAGCAGCGGGCGTCAAGATCCTACGCAGTATTTT

J: TRBJ1-5
D: NA
V: TRBV12-3/TRBV12-4
size: many
CDR3: CASSFLGLNQPQHF
DNA: TGTGCCAGCAGTTTTTTGGGGTTGAATCAGCCCCAGCATTTT

J: TRBJ2-3
D: NA
V: TRBV11-2
size: many
CDR3: CASSLVRPMDTQYF
DNA: TGTGCCAGCAGCTTAGTTCGGCCCATGGATACGCAGTATTTT

J: TRBJ1-2
D: NA
V: TRBV7-9
size: NA
CDR3: CVVRGGHYGYTF
DNA: TGTGTCGTCAGGGGCGGACACTATGGCTACACCTTC

J: TRBJ2-2
D: NA
V: TRBV5-6
size: many
CDR3: CASSLQGTTGELFF
DNA: TGTGCCAGCAGCTTGCAGGGGACCACCGGGGAGCTGTTTTTT

J: TRBJ2-2
D: NA
V: TRBV6-5
size: many
CDR3: CASSYSAGELFF
DNA: TGTGCCAGCAGTTACTCCGCCGGGGAGCTGTTTTTT

J: TRBJ1-2
D: NA
V: TRBV6-6
size: many
CDR3: CASSKPSGNGYTF
DNA: TGTGCCAGCAGCAAGCCCTCGGGGAATGGCTACACCTTC

J: TRBJ2-1
D: TRBD2
V: TRBV20-1
size: many
CDR3: CSARGPIAGGTYNEQFF
DNA: TGCAGTGCTAGGGGACCAATAGCGGGTGGAACCTACAATGAGCAGTTCTTC

J: TRBJ2-7
D: NA
V: TRBV6-1
size: NA
CDR3: CASTDSSAYEQYF
DNA: TGTGCCAGCACTGACAGTAGTGCCTACGAGCAGTACTTC

J: TRBJ2-7
D: TRBD2
V: TRBV20-1
size: many
CDR3: CSARLAGNKDEQYF
DNA: TGCAGTGCTAGACTAGCGGGAAATAAGGACGAGCAGTACTTC

J: TRBJ2-2
D: NA
V: TRBV6-5
size: many
CDR3: CASRPGEANTGELFF
DNA: TGTGCCAGCAGACCCGGGGAAGCGAACACCGGGGAGCTGTTTTTT

J: TRBJ2-5
D: NA
V: TRBV6-6
size: many
CDR3: CASGETQYF
DNA: TGTGCCAGCGGGGAGACCCAGTACTTC

J: TRBJ2-5
D: NA
V: TRBV28
size: many
CDR3: CASTIGSGRGETQYF
DNA: TGTGCCAGCACCATAGGTAGCGGCCGTGGGGAGACCCAGTACTTC

J: TRBJ1-6
D: TRBD1
V: TRBV20-1
size: many
CDR3: CSAKQGAFNNSPLHF
DNA: TGCAGTGCTAAACAGGGGGCTTTTAATAATTCACCCCTCCACTTT

J: TRBJ2-5
D: NA
V: TRBV29-1
size: many
CDR3: CSVEVTVGETQYF
DNA: TGCAGCGTTGAAGTAACCGTTGGAGAGACCCAGTACTTC

J: TRBJ1-5
D: NA
V: TRBV20-1
size: NA
CDR3: CSAPEIGQSNQPQHF
DNA: TGCAGTGCTCCTGAGATTGGACAGAGCAATCAGCCCCAGCATTTT

J: TRBJ2-1
D: NA
V: TRBV12-3/TRBV12-4
size: many
CDR3: CASRGGWAQFF
DNA: TGTGCCAGCCGAGGGGGTTGGGCGCAGTTCTTC

J: TRBJ2-7
D: NA
V: TRBV3-1
size: many
CDR3: CASSFSGAGDEQYF
DNA: TGTGCCAGCAGCTTCTCAGGGGCAGGTGACGAGCAGTACTTC

J: TRBJ1-6
D: NA
V: TRBV7-2
size: many
CDR3: CASSPPNSPLNF
DNA: TGTGCCAGCAGCCCCCCCAATTCACCCCTCAACTTT

J: TRBJ1-2
D: TRBD1
V: TRBV11-3
size: NA
CDR3: CASSSPDREIIPNYGYTF
DNA: TGTGCCAGCAGCTCCCCGGACAGGGAAATAATACCTAACTATGGCTACACCTTC

J: TRBJ2-3
D: NA
V: TRBV11-3
size: many
CDR3: CASSIHSTDTQYF
DNA: TGTGCCAGCAGCATCCACAGCACAGATACGCAGTATTTT

J: TRBJ2-7
D: TRBD2
V: TRBV5-1
size: many
CDR3: CASSPPRGEVYEQYF
DNA: TGCGCCAGCAGCCCTCCACGGGGGGAGGTCTACGAGCAGTACTTC

J: TRBJ2-2
D: TRBD2
V: TRBV7-2
size: many
CDR3: CASSLTDSGGASGELFF
DNA: TGTGCCAGCAGCCTAACCGATAGCGGGGGGGCCTCCGGGGAGCTGTTTTTT

J: TRBJ2-3
D: TRBD1
V: TRBV18
size: many
CDR3: CASSQIGGGTDTQYF
DNA: TGTGCCAGCTCCCAAATAGGGGGCGGCACAGATACGCAGTATTTT

J: TRBJ2-7
D: NA
V: TRBV20-1
size: many
CDR3: CSARGGSTRYEQYF
DNA: TGCAGTGCTAGAGGGGGCTCCACCAGGTACGAGCAGTACTTC

J: TRBJ2-4
D: NA
V: TRBV20-1
size: many
CDR3: CSARGPAFQYF
DNA: TGCAGTGCTAGAGGCCCCGCTTTCCAGTACTTC

J: TRBJ2-7
D: TRBD1
V: TRBV5-1
size: many
CDR3: CASSTGQEGPYEQYF
DNA: TGCGCCAGCAGCACGGGACAGGAAGGGCCCTACGAGCAGTACTTC